This is a list of T cell receptor beta chains from one sample in a study of Graves' ophthalmopathy and Graves' hyperthyroidism. TCRdb re-called the multiplex PCR reads with MiXCR, one entry per CDR3 protein. The sample gives about 410,000 distinct CDR3 sequences, around 16% of which show up once; roughly 1.5% is in the top ten. The sequenced sample consisted of peripheral blood. These receptors were collected from a woman between 18 and 29 years old with Graves' ophthalmopathy. The CDR3 runs from the conserved cysteine through the conserved F or W. D genes are given only for firm matches. The size of a clone is reported for some rows only, either as once, few or many, or as a class for expanded clones.

CDR3 protein,CDR3 DNA,D gene,clone size,V gene,J gene
CATSDSGRGRDTEAFF,TGTGCCACCAGTGACTCAGGACGGGGGAGGGACACTGAAGCTTTCTTT,.,.,TRBV24-1,TRBJ1-1
CASSPNIRVRPGYTF,TGTGCCAGCTCACCGAACATACGCGTACGACCTGGCTACACCTTC,.,few,TRBV18,TRBJ1-2
CASRPVGVLNTEAFF,TGTGCCAGCAGACCCGTTGGGGTGTTGAACACTGAAGCTTTCTTT,.,many,TRBV28,TRBJ1-1
CASTSGANTGELFF,TGTGCCAGCACCTCCGGGGCGAACACCGGGGAGCTGTTTTTT,.,many,TRBV19,TRBJ2-2
CASSQDRPSNQPQHF,TGTGCCAGCAGCCAGGACAGGCCTAGCAATCAGCCCCAGCATTTT,TRBD1,many,TRBV6-2/TRBV6-3,TRBJ1-5
CASSAPAYEQYF,TGTGCCAGCAGTGCCCCCGCATACGAGCAGTACTTC,.,many,TRBV2,TRBJ2-7
CASSTGHQPQHF,TGTGCCAGCTCGACAGGGCATCAGCCCCAGCATTTT,TRBD1,many,TRBV25-1,TRBJ1-5
CASGEMGETQYF,TGTGCCAGCGGGGAGATGGGGGAGACCCAGTACTTC,.,many,TRBV9,TRBJ2-5
CASRKGGETQYF,TGTGCCAGCAGAAAGGGTGGAGAGACCCAGTACTTC,.,many,TRBV6-1,TRBJ2-5
CASSLSSLGNSPLHF,TGTGCCAGCAGCCTCTCGAGTCTGGGGAATTCACCCCTCCACTTT,.,few,TRBV6-5,TRBJ1-6
CASSPFEGNQPQHF,TGTGCCAGCAGCCCCTTCGAAGGGAATCAGCCCCAGCATTTT,.,many,TRBV7-6,TRBJ1-5
CSVEEWTADTEAFF,TGCAGCGTTGAAGAATGGACAGCTGACACTGAAGCTTTCTTT,.,many,TRBV29-1,TRBJ1-1
CASSFGGNIQYF,TGTGCCAGCAGCTTCGGGGGTAACATTCAGTACTTC,.,many,TRBV7-3,TRBJ2-4
CASSDVWSYGYTF,TGTGCCAGCAGCGATGTATGGTCCTATGGCTACACCTTC,.,.,TRBV7-2,TRBJ1-2
CASSSPDGRNTEAFF,TGTGCCAGCAGTTCCCCGGACGGACGGAACACTGAAGCTTTCTTT,.,many,TRBV27,TRBJ1-1
CASSPEDRENTEAFF,TGTGCCAGCAGCCCGGAGGACAGGGAGAACACTGAAGCTTTCTTT,TRBD1,few,TRBV12-3/TRBV12-4,TRBJ1-1
CASSYGGAEQYF,TGTGCCAGCAGTTATGGAGGGGCCGAGCAGTACTTC,.,many,TRBV12-3/TRBV12-4,TRBJ2-7
CASSQGRQLNTEAFF,TGCGCCAGCAGCCAAGGGCGACAGCTGAACACTGAAGCTTTCTTT,.,many,TRBV4-3,TRBJ1-1
CASRRTSQPNQPQHF,TGTGCCAGCAGACGGACATCCCAACCCAATCAGCCCCAGCATTTT,.,many,TRBV2,TRBJ1-5
CATRTSGGLEQYF,TGTGCCACCCGGACTAGCGGGGGACTGGAGCAGTACTTC,TRBD2,many,TRBV2,TRBJ2-7
CASSPGTRTYDQYF,TGTGCCAGCAGCCCCGGTACTCGGACCTACGATCAGTACTTC,.,.,TRBV7-2,TRBJ2-7
CASTPHQTGELFF,TGTGCCAGCACCCCCCATCAGACCGGGGAGCTGTTTTTT,.,.,TRBV6-1,TRBJ2-2
CASAGDTGTEAFF,TGTGCCAGCGCAGGGGATACGGGCACTGAAGCTTTCTTT,.,.,TRBV6-1,TRBJ1-1
CAIRVSPNYGYTF,TGTGCCATCAGAGTCAGCCCTAACTATGGCTACACCTTC,.,many,TRBV10-3,TRBJ1-2
CASSDDEQYF,TGTGCCAGCTCGGACGACGAGCAGTACTTC,.,many,TRBV28,TRBJ2-7
CASSYSRDGNQNIQYF,TGTGCCAGCAGTTATAGCAGGGACGGAAACCAAAACATTCAGTACTTC,.,many,TRBV6-5,TRBJ2-4
CASSLLTGQGSKNIQYF,TGTGCCAGCAGCCTACTCACAGGACAGGGGAGCAAAAACATTCAGTACTTC,TRBD1,many,TRBV12-3/TRBV12-4,TRBJ2-4
CASSLAPTGYYEQYF,TGTGCCAGCAGTTTAGCGCCCACAGGGTACTACGAGCAGTACTTC,.,.,TRBV12-3/TRBV12-4,TRBJ2-7
CASSLRGSNYGYTF,TGTGCCAGCAGTTTGAGGGGAAGTAACTATGGCTACACCTTC,.,many,TRBV28,TRBJ1-2
CASTEGGGRPQHF,TGTGCCAGTACTGAGGGGGGTGGTCGTCCCCAGCATTTT,.,many,TRBV19,TRBJ1-5
CASRLTLLQGEQYF,TGTGCCAGCAGACTCACCCTTTTACAGGGGGAGCAGTACTTC,TRBD1,many,TRBV28,TRBJ2-7
CASSQTGLASGELFF,TGTGCCAGCAGTCAGACGGGGTTGGCTTCCGGGGAGCTGTTTTTT,.,.,TRBV6-1,TRBJ2-2
CASSYSNSHRQAYNQPQHF,TGTGCCAGCAGTTACTCGAACAGCCATAGGCAGGCTTACAATCAGCCCCAGCATTTT,.,many,TRBV6-5,TRBJ1-5
CASSLGDLLSLETQYF,TGCGCCAGCAGCTTGGGAGACCTTTTATCCCTGGAGACCCAGTACTTC,.,many,TRBV5-1,TRBJ2-5
CASSSTKLAGDYYEQYF,TGTGCCAGCAGTTCGACCAAACTAGCGGGGGATTACTACGAGCAGTACTTC,TRBD2,many,TRBV27,TRBJ2-7
CASSFGNHGETQYF,TGTGCCAGCAGTTTTGGGAATCATGGTGAGACCCAGTACTTC,.,.,TRBV12-3/TRBV12-4,TRBJ2-5
CASSELRTGLPGANVLTF,TGTGCCAGCAGTGAGCTGCGGACGGGATTGCCCGGGGCCAACGTCCTGACTTTC,.,many,TRBV25-1,TRBJ2-6
CASTTQGAGGSSSYEQYF,TGTGCCAGCACCACACAAGGGGCGGGGGGTTCCAGCTCCTACGAGCAGTACTTC,TRBD2,many,TRBV11-1,TRBJ2-7
CASSYTGTAGNTIYF,TGTGCCAGCAGTTACACCGGGACAGCTGGAAACACCATATATTTT,TRBD1,many,TRBV6-2/TRBV6-3,TRBJ1-3
CSARELGTAVNYEQYF,TGCAGTGCTAGAGAACTGGGGACAGCGGTAAACTACGAGCAGTACTTC,TRBD1,many,TRBV20-1,TRBJ2-7
CASSSQETGGAETQYF,TGTGCCAGCAGCTCACAAGAGACAGGGGGCGCGGAGACCCAGTACTTC,TRBD1,.,TRBV6-1,TRBJ2-5
CAWRAQGGNSPLHF,TGTGCCTGGAGGGCACAGGGAGGTAATTCACCCCTCCACTTT,.,many,TRBV30,TRBJ1-6
CASFFTGELFF,TGTGCCAGCTTTTTTACCGGGGAGCTGTTTTTT,.,many,TRBV6-2/TRBV6-3,TRBJ2-2
CASSGGDSGNTIYF,TGCGCCAGCAGCGGTGGTGACTCTGGAAACACCATATATTTT,.,many,TRBV5-1,TRBJ1-3